This TCR beta chain appears in the sequencing data of a study of T cell responses to AZD1222 COVID-19 vaccine. General study findings and limits: Reports indicate that nearly half of spike-specific TCRs are directed at unmutated variant regions. Females made up more of the donors, who were largely white British, and clonal diversity may have come out too low.

The method was immunoSEQ multiplex PCR; TCRdb's version includes in-frame clones alone and lacks a portion of them. Here the sample spans 100,000 to 150,000 clones, 75% to 90% being singletons. The count of this clone is one. Its antigen remains unknown. This CDR3 spans 16 amino acids. V dropped 0 bases and J dropped 4 bases, with 10 bases sitting between them. Germline V CDR1 and CDR2: LGHNA, YNFKEQ. The material sequenced was peripheral blood, taken on day 0 of AZD1222 vaccination. The receptor's source is an adult in good health. This chain joins TRBV4-2 and TRBJ1-6; the D is unclear. The CDR3 region is CASSQDDGKYNSPLHF. As DNA, the CDR3 is TGTGCCAGCAGCCAAGATGACGGAAAGTATAATTCACCCCTCCACTTT.